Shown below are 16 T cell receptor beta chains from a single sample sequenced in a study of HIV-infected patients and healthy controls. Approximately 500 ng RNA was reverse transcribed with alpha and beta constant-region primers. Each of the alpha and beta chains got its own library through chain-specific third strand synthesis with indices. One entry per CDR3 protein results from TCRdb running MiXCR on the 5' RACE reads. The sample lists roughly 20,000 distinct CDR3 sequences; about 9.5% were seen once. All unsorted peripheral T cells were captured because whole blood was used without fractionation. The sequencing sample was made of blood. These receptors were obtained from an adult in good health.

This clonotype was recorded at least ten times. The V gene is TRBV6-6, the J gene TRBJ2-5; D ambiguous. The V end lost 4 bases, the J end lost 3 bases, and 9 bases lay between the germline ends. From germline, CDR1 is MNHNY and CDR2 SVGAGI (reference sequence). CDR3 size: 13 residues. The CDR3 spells CASSWAVKETQYF. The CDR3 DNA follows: TGTGCCAGCAGTTGGGCAGTCAAAGAGACCCAGTACTTC.

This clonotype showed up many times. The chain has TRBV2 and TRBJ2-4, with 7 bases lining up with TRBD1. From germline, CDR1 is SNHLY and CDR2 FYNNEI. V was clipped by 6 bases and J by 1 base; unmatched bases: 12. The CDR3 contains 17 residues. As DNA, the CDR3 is TGTGCCAGCAGGTGGGAACAGGGGAACGGGGCCAAAAACATTCAGTACTTC. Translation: CASRWEQGNGAKNIQYF. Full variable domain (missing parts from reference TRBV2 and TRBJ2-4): EPEVTQTPSHQVTQMGQEVILRCVPISNHLYFYWYRQILGQKVEFLVSFYNNEISEKSEIFDDQFSVERPDGSNFTLKIRSTKLEDSAMYFCASRWEQGNGAKNIQYFGAGTRLSVL.

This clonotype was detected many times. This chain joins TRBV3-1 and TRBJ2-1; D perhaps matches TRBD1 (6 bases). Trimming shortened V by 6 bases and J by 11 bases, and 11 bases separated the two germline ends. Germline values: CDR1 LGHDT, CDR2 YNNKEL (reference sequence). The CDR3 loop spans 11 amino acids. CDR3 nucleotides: TGTGCCAGCAGTCTTGGACAGAAGCAGTTCTTC. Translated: CASSLGQKQFF.

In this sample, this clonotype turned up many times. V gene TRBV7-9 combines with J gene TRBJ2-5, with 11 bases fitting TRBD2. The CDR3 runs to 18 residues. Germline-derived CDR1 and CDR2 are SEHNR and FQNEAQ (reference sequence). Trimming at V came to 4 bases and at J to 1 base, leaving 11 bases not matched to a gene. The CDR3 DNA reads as TGTGCCAGCAGCTCAACCGCGCGTGGACTAGCGGGCCAAGAGACCCAGTACTTC. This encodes CASSSTARGLAGQETQYF.

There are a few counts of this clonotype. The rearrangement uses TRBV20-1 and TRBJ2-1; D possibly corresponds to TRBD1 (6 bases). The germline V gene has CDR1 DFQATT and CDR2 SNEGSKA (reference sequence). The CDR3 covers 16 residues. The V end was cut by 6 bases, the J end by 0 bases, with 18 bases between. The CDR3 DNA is TGCAGTGCGACTGGGGACACAGCCCCCTCCTACAATGAGCAGTTCTTC. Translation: CSATGDTAPSYNEQFF.

The CDR3, as DNA: TGTGCCAGCAGCTTGGAGTCTGGGGCCAACGTCCTGACTTTC. Its protein product is CASSLESGANVLTF. The chain links TRBV5-4 to TRBJ2-6; D not certain. V was cut by 0 bases and J by 1 base, with 2 bases left in between. The CDR3 covers 14 residues. The germline gives CDR1 SGHNT, CDR2 YYREEE (reference sequence). Supplemented by reference TRBV5-4 and TRBJ2-6, the full variable domain reads ETGVTQSPTHLIKTRGQQVTLRCSSQSGHNTVSWYQQALGQGPQFIFQYYREEENGRGNFPPRFSGLQFPNYSSELNVNALELDDSALYLCASSLESGANVLTFGAGSRLTVL.

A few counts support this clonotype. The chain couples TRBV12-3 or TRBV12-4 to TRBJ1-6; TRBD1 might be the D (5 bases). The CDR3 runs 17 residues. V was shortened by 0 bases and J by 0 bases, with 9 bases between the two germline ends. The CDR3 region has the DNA TGTGCCAGCAGTTTAGCTGCAGGGAGCTCCTATAATTCACCCCTCCACTTT. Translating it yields CASSLAAGSSYNSPLHF.

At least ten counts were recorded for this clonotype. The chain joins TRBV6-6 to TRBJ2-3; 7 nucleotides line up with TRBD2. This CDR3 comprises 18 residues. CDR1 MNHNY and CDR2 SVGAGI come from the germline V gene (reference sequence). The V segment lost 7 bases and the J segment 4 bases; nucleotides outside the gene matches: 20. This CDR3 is CASTHIKLAPSYSDTQYF. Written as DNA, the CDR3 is TGTGCCAGCACCCACATTAAACTAGCGCCCTCGTACTCAGATACGCAGTATTTT.

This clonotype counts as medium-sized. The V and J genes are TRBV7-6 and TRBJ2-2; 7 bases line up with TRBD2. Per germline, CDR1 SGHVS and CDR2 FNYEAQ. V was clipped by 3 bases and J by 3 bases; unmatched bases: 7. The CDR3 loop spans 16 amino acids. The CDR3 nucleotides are TGTGCCAGCAGCTTCATGTCCGCGGGAGACACCGGGGAGCTGTTTTTT. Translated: CASSFMSAGDTGELFF. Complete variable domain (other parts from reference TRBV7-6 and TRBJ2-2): GAGVSQSPRYKVTKRGQDVALRCDPISGHVSLYWYRQALGQGPEFLTYFNYEAQQDKSGLPNDRFSAERPEGSISTLTIQRTEQRDSAMYRCASSFMSAGDTGELFFGEGSRLTVL.

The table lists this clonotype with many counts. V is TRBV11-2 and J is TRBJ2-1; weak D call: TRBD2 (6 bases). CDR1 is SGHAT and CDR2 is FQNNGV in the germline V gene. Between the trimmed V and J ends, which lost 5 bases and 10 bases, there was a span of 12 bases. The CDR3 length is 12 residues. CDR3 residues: CASSGASAEQFF. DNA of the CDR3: TGTGCCAGCAGCGGCGCTAGCGCCGAGCAGTTCTTC.

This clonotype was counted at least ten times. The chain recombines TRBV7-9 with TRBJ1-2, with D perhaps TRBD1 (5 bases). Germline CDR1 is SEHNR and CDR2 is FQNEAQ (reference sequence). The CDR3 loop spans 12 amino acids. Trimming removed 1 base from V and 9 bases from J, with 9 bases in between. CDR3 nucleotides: TGTGCCAGCAGCTTAGGAAAGGGGAGCTACACCTTC. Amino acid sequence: CASSLGKGSYTF.

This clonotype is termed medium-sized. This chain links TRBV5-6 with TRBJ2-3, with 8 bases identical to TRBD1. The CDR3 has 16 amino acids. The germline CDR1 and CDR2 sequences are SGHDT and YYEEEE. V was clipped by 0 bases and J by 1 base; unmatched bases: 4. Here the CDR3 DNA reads TGTGCCAGCAGCTTGGTCCCGGGACAGGGCACAGATACGCAGTATTTT. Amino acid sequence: CASSLVPGQGTDTQYF.

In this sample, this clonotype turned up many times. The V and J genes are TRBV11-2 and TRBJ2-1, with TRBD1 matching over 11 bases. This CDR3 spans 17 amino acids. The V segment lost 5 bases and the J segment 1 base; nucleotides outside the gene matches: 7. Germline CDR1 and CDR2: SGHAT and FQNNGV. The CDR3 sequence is CASSLGQGAWSYNEQFF. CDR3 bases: TGTGCCAGCAGCCTAGGACAGGGGGCCTGGTCCTACAATGAGCAGTTCTTC.

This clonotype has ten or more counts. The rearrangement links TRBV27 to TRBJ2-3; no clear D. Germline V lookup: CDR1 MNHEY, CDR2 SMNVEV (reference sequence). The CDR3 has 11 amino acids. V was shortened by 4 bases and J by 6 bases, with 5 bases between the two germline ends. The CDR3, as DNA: TGTGCCAGCAGTTATCTCGATACGCAGTATTTT. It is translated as CASSYLDTQYF.

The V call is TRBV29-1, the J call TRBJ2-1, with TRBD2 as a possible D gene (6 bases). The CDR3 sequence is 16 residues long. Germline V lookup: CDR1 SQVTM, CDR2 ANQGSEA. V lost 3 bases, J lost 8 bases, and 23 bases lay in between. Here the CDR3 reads CSVEGVGLTNGDEQFF. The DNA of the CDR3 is TGCAGCGTTGAGGGGGTTGGACTAACAAACGGGGATGAGCAGTTCTTC.

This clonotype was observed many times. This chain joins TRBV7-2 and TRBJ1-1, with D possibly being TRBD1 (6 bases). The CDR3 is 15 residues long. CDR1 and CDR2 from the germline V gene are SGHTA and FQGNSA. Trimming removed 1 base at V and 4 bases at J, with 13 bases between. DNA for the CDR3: TGTGCCAGCAGCTTAGAAACAGGGTGGGGCACTGAAGCTTTCTTT. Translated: CASSLETGWGTEAFF.